One and the same sample provided the 18 T cell receptor beta chains below, sequenced in a study of cytomegalovirus exposure and HLA in healthy donors. Measured with immunoSEQ multiplex PCR; TCRdb has only the in-frame clones, and not every one. The table includes about 64,000 clones, around nine tenths detected once. The sequenced sample was PBMCs. Receptors were obtained from a woman between 18 and 29 years old in good health and CMV-seronegative.

The chain's CDR3 is CASSPPGAGNTIYF. The CDR3 DNA reads as TGTGCCAGCTCACCACCCGGTGCCGGAAACACCATATATTTT. This chain connects TRBV18 to TRBJ1-3; D uncertain. The V gene lost 0 bases and the J gene lost 4 bases, with 7 bases spanning the gap. The CDR3 sequence is 14 residues long. CDR1 is KGHSH, CDR2 LQKENI, per germline.

The chain employs TRBV28 and TRBJ2-1; TRBD2 aligns across 10 bases. V shed 10 bases, J shed 3 bases, and the junction held 3 bases outside the gene matches. CDR3 length: 13 amino acids. Germline V lookup: CDR1 MDHEN, CDR2 SYDVKM. CDR3 DNA: TGTGCCACCCTAGCGGGAGACTACAATGAGCAGTTCTTC. It encodes CATLAGDYNEQFF.

The chain combines TRBV28 with TRBJ2-7, with D maybe TRBD2 (6 bases). This CDR3 spans 14 amino acids. Germline CDR1 is MDHEN and CDR2 is SYDVKM. Trimming left V 5 bases short and J 0 bases short, with 11 bases between. The CDR3 DNA sequence: TGTGCCAGCAGTACCGGGGGAGGCTCCTACGAGCAGTACTTC. As protein: CASSTGGGSYEQYF.

This clone was detected once. The chain carries TRBV5-4 and TRBJ2-6; 11 bases fit TRBD1. The CDR3 is made up of 18 amino acids. Germline values: CDR1 SGHNT, CDR2 YYREEE (reference sequence). V shed 4 bases, J shed 0 bases, and the junction held 6 bases outside the gene matches. The CDR3 DNA is TGTGCCAGCAGCCCGGGCGGGACAGGGGGCTCTGGGGCCAACGTCCTGACTTTC. Protein product: CASSPGGTGGSGANVLTF.

The V call is TRBV7-3, the J call TRBJ2-3; 9 nucleotides agree with TRBD2. CDR1 is SGHTA, CDR2 FQGTGA, per germline. The CDR3 is 15 residues long. V lost 4 bases and J lost 3; bases outside the gene matches: 5. CDR3 loop: CASSSGTSRTDTQYF. The CDR3, as DNA: TGTGCCAGCAGCTCCGGGACTAGCAGGACAGATACGCAGTATTTT. Full variable domain (rest looked up from reference TRBV7-3 and TRBJ2-3): GAGVSQTPSNKVTEKGKYVELRCDPISGHTALYWYRQSLGQGPEFLIYFQGTGAADDSGLPNDRFFAVRPEGSVSTLKIQRTERGDSAVYLCASSSGTSRTDTQYFGPGTRLTVL.

The CDR3 DNA follows: TGTGCCAGCAGCTTGGATGGACAGGTGAACATTCAGTACTTC. This encodes CASSLDGQVNIQYF. The chain joins TRBV5-6 to TRBJ2-4; 7 bases map to TRBD1. Looked up from germline, CDR1 is SGHDT and CDR2 is YYEEEE. This CDR3 comprises 14 residues. Unmatched junction bases numbered 4, after V lost 0 bases and J lost 7 bases. Together with reference TRBV5-6 and TRBJ2-4, the CDR3 gives the full variable domain: DAGVTQSPTHLIKTRGQQVTLRCSPKSGHDTVSWYQQALGQGPQFIFQYYEEEERQRGNFPDRFSGHQFPNYSSELNVNALLLGDSALYLCASSLDGQVNIQYFGAGTRLSVL.

V gene TRBV5-1 combines with J gene TRBJ2-7; 14 bases are shared with TRBD2. CDR3 length: 15 residues. Germline-derived CDR1 and CDR2 are SGHRS and YFSETQ. Trimming at V came to 4 bases and at J to 5 bases, leaving 5 bases not matched to a gene. The CDR3 nucleotides read TGCGCCAGCAGCGGAGGACTAGCGGGGGGAGACGAGCAGTACTTC. Its translation is CASSGGLAGGDEQYF.

This chain joins TRBV6-1 and TRBJ1-1; D gene unclear. CDR1 is MNHNS and CDR2 is SASEGT in the germline V gene. Deletions cut 7 bases from V and 0 bases from J, with 6 bases between. CDR3 length: 12 amino acids. The chain's CDR3 is CASKRVNTEAFF. For the CDR3, the DNA is TGTGCCAGCAAGCGGGTGAACACTGAAGCTTTCTTT.

The V and J genes are TRBV5-1 and TRBJ1-1; the D is unclear. Looked up from germline, CDR1 is SGHRS and CDR2 is YFSETQ. This CDR3 has 17 residues. Between the trimmed V and J ends, which lost 1 base and 4 bases, there was a span of 20 bases. CDR3 coding DNA: TGCGCCAGCAGCTTGACACCGATTGCTAGTGGGTCCACTGAAGCTTTCTTT. Its translation is CASSLTPIASGSTEAFF.

The chain couples TRBV7-7 to TRBJ2-3, with D possibly being TRBD1 (6 bases). Germline lookup yields CDR1 SSHAT and CDR2 FNYEAQ (reference sequence). The CDR3 runs to 14 residues. V was pared by 5 bases and J by 3 bases, with 12 bases between. In DNA form, the CDR3 reads TGTGCCAGCAGCCCTCGAACAGGGACAGATACGCAGTATTTT. As protein: CASSPRTGTDTQYF.

The chain has TRBV12-5 and TRBJ2-1, with 9 positions matching TRBD2. Germline trimming cut 3 bases from V and 7 bases from J; bases unmatched to any gene: 10. The CDR3 runs 16 residues. Germline V lookup: CDR1 LGHNT, CDR2 FRNRAP. The CDR3 nucleotides read TGTGCTAGTGGTTTCCCTGGGGGTAGCGGGAGAAATGAGCAGTTCTTC. Translation: CASGFPGGSGRNEQFF.

The chain is built from TRBV10-3 and TRBJ2-7, with D uncertain. This CDR3 has 14 residues. Trimming took off 1 base at V and 0 bases at J, with 7 bases between the two ends. In germline, CDR1 is ENHRY, CDR2 SYGVKD. CDR3 residues: CAISEYGSSYEQYF. The CDR3 region has the DNA TGTGCCATCAGTGAGTATGGCAGCTCCTACGAGCAGTACTTC.

V is TRBV9 and J is TRBJ1-3, with TRBD1 identical over 7 bases. Germline CDR1 is SGDLS and CDR2 is YYNGEE. With 0 bases clipped from V and 6 bases from J, the junction kept 3 bases outside the gene matches. This CDR3 region has 14 residues. Here the CDR3 DNA reads TGTGCCAGCAGCGTAGAAACAGGGGAAAACACCATATATTTT. Translation: CASSVETGENTIYF.

The chain has TRBV10-1 and TRBJ2-2; TRBD1 matches 7 bases. The CDR3 spans 16 residues. Trimming at V came to 3 bases and at J to 4 bases, leaving 8 bases not matched to a gene. CDR1 is WNHNN and CDR2 is SYGVQD in the germline V gene (reference sequence). The CDR3 loop is CASSDYRGEGTGELFF. In DNA form, the CDR3 reads TGCGCCAGCAGTGACTACAGGGGTGAGGGCACCGGGGAGCTGTTTTTT.

This chain uses TRBV27 with TRBJ2-7; 10 bases match TRBD2. The CDR3 covers 15 residues. Germline loops: CDR1 MNHEY, CDR2 SMNVEV (reference sequence). V lost 7 bases, J lost 6 bases, and 12 bases stayed unmatched. The CDR3 loop reads CASTKSLAGVGEQYF. The CDR3, as DNA: TGTGCCAGCACCAAGTCCCTAGCGGGAGTGGGCGAGCAGTACTTC.

V usage is TRBV5-1 and J usage is TRBJ2-7; no clear D. The CDR3 extends over 14 amino acids. Trimming removed 4 bases at V and 0 bases at J, with 11 bases between. Germline V gives CDR1 SGHRS, CDR2 YFSETQ. The CDR3 region has the DNA TGCGCCAGCAGCCCGACAACACCCTCCTACGAGCAGTACTTC. It translates to CASSPTTPSYEQYF.

The chain uses TRBV4-1 and TRBJ2-1, with 8 bases fitting TRBD1. The CDR3 is 16 amino acids. J was trimmed by 2 bases and V by 0 bases; bases with no gene match: 3. CDR1 MGHRA and CDR2 YSYEKL come from the germline V gene. CDR3 bases: TGCGCCAGCAGCCAAGATACGACAGGGGCCTACAATGAGCAGTTCTTC. Translation: CASSQDTTGAYNEQFF.

The chain couples TRBV4-2 to TRBJ2-7; 8 nucleotides match TRBD2. Trimming removed 4 bases from V and 7 bases from J; junction bases left unmatched: 12. The CDR3 has 15 amino acids. CDR1 is LGHNA, CDR2 YNFKEQ, per germline. The CDR3 DNA is TGTGCCAGCAGCCCCCGGCGTACAGCGGGGGTGGAGCAGTACTTC. Amino acids: CASSPRRTAGVEQYF.